This T cell receptor beta chain was identified during a study of naive and memory T cell subsets. The study's findings and limits: Diversity fell and Gini index rose from naive through CM, EM, EMRA. A few larger clonotypes appeared in naive repertoires, especially CD8, possibly memory cells re-expressing CD45RA. Clonotypes here are unpaired alpha or beta chain sequences.

Both TRBC1 and TRBC2 were covered by a beta constant-region primer of two equimolar oligonucleotides. The ligated cDNA underwent four PCR rounds using SP2 and nested alpha and beta constant-region primers. MiXCR, run by TCRdb on the UMI-ligation and nested PCR reads, gives a single entry per CDR3 protein. The repertoire holds about 150,000 distinct CDR3 sequences, with 22% as singletons. Details on this clonotype: The antigen is not known.

Sequencing was done on a sample of naive CD4+ T cells from blood. The sequence derives from a human donor in good health.

The CDR3 DNA reads as TGCAGCGTCCAAAAACTAGACAGGCCCACCGGGGAGCTGTTTTTT. This encodes CSVQKLDRPTGELFF. This sequence joins TRBV29-1 and TRBJ2-2; D possibly corresponds to TRBD1 (6 bases). Per the germline V gene, CDR1 is SQVTM and CDR2 is ANQGSEA. CDR3 size: 15 residues. V was shortened by 6 bases and J by 4 bases, with 18 bases between the two germline ends.